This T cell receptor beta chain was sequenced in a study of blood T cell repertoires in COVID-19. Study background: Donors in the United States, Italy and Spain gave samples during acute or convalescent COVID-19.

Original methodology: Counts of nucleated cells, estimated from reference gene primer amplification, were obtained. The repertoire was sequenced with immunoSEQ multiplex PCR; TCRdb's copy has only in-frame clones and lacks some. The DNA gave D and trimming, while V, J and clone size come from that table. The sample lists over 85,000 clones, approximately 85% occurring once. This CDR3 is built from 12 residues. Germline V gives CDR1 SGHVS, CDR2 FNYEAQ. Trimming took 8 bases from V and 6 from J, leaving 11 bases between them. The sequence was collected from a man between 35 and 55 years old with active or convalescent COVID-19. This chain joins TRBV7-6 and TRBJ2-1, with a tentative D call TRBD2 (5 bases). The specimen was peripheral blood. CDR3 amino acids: CASSGSGNEQFF. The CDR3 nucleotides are TGTGCCAGCTCGGGGTCGGGCAATGAGCAGTTCTTC.